Listed below are T cell receptor beta chains from one sample, sequenced in a study of control samples from healthy donors and cancer patients. The data were produced by immunoSEQ multiplex PCR, yet TCRdb's version contains in-frame clones alone and is incomplete. The repertoire holds around 180,000 clones, with 70% to 90% as singletons. The sample taken for sequencing was blood. Every receptor here comes from a woman in her twenties or thirties in good health. The CDR3 runs from the conserved cysteine through the conserved F or W. A D gene is named only where the DNA matches it firmly. Not all rows give a size; the values are once, few, many and, for expanded clones, a class.

v_gene: TRBV27
abundance: -
d_gene: -
j_gene: TRBJ2-5
CDR3aa: CASSSSPGETQYF
CDR3nt: TGTGCCAGCAGCTCCTCCCCAGGGGAGACCCAGTACTTC

v_gene: TRBV12-3/TRBV12-4
abundance: -
d_gene: -
j_gene: TRBJ1-6
CDR3aa: CASSHPNSPLHF
CDR3nt: TGTGCCAGCAGCCACCCTAATTCACCCCTCCACTTT

v_gene: TRBV5-1
abundance: -
d_gene: -
j_gene: TRBJ2-2
CDR3aa: CASSLVQGNTGELFF
CDR3nt: TGCGCCAGCAGCTTGGTACAGGGGAACACCGGGGAGCTGTTTTTT

v_gene: TRBV28
abundance: -
d_gene: -
j_gene: TRBJ1-1
CDR3aa: CASSPRQAMRRNTEAFF
CDR3nt: TGTGCCAGCAGTCCTCGACAGGCTATGAGAAGGAACACTGAAGCTTTCTTT

v_gene: TRBV7-9
abundance: once
d_gene: -
j_gene: TRBJ1-3
CDR3aa: CASRDSSGNTIYF
CDR3nt: TGTGCCAGCAGGGACAGCTCTGGAAACACCATATATTTT

v_gene: TRBV13
abundance: -
d_gene: -
j_gene: TRBJ2-5
CDR3aa: CASSLGPIQETQYF
CDR3nt: TGTGCCAGCAGCTTGGGACCTATTCAAGAGACCCAGTACTTC

v_gene: TRBV5-6
abundance: -
d_gene: -
j_gene: TRBJ2-5
CDR3aa: CASSFSGAAQTQYF
CDR3nt: TGTGCCAGCAGCTTTTCGGGTGCCGCGCAGACCCAGTACTTC

v_gene: TRBV14
abundance: few
d_gene: TRBD1
j_gene: TRBJ2-5
CDR3aa: CASSQRGQAETQYF
CDR3nt: TGTGCCAGCAGCCAACGGGGACAGGCGGAGACCCAGTACTTC

v_gene: TRBV2
abundance: -
d_gene: TRBD2
j_gene: TRBJ2-7
CDR3aa: CAGGASGAYEQYF
CDR3nt: TGTGCCGGAGGGGCTAGCGGCGCCTACGAGCAGTACTTC

v_gene: TRBV27
abundance: -
d_gene: TRBD1
j_gene: TRBJ2-7
CDR3aa: CASSPGTGGLEQYF
CDR3nt: TGTGCCAGCAGCCCCGGGACAGGGGGCCTCGAGCAGTACTTC

v_gene: TRBV6-5
abundance: -
d_gene: TRBD1
j_gene: TRBJ1-1
CDR3aa: CASRPGQASGTEAFF
CDR3nt: TGTGCCAGCAGACCAGGACAGGCCTCGGGGACTGAAGCTTTCTTT

v_gene: TRBV5-6
abundance: -
d_gene: TRBD1
j_gene: TRBJ2-6
CDR3aa: CASRHGTGGRSGANVLTF
CDR3nt: TGTGCCAGCAGACACGGGACAGGGGGTCGCTCTGGGGCCAACGTCCTGACTTTC

v_gene: TRBV6-5
abundance: -
d_gene: -
j_gene: TRBJ1-1
CDR3aa: CASSRPGGTEAFF
CDR3nt: TGTGCCAGCAGTAGACCCGGGGGCACTGAAGCTTTCTTT

v_gene: TRBV28
abundance: -
d_gene: -
j_gene: TRBJ2-5
CDR3aa: CASSSQVVTQYF
CDR3nt: TGTGCCAGCAGCTCCCAAGTGGTGACCCAGTACTTC

v_gene: TRBV4-1
abundance: -
d_gene: -
j_gene: TRBJ1-2
CDR3aa: CASSQDFQGDYGYTF
CDR3nt: TGCGCCAGCAGCCAAGATTTTCAGGGTGACTATGGCTACACCTTC

v_gene: TRBV7-8
abundance: -
d_gene: -
j_gene: TRBJ2-3
CDR3aa: CASSLAGGTDTQYF
CDR3nt: TGTGCCAGCAGCTTAGCAGGGGGCACAGATACGCAGTATTTT

v_gene: TRBV15
abundance: -
d_gene: -
j_gene: TRBJ2-2
CDR3aa: CATSRDLLGAKTGELFF
CDR3nt: TGTGCCACCAGCAGAGACCTCCTGGGGGCGAAAACCGGGGAGCTGTTTTTT

v_gene: TRBV28
abundance: -
d_gene: TRBD2
j_gene: TRBJ2-1
CDR3aa: CASETSGTYNEQFF
CDR3nt: TGTGCCAGCGAGACTAGCGGGACCTACAATGAGCAGTTCTTC

v_gene: TRBV7-9
abundance: -
d_gene: TRBD1
j_gene: TRBJ1-1
CDR3aa: CASRSTGAPNTEAFF
CDR3nt: TGTGCCAGCAGATCCACAGGGGCTCCGAACACTGAAGCTTTCTTT

v_gene: TRBV9
abundance: -
d_gene: -
j_gene: TRBJ2-5
CDR3aa: CASSVEGVLETQYF
CDR3nt: TGTGCCAGCAGCGTAGAGGGGGTGTTAGAGACCCAGTACTTC

v_gene: TRBV29-1
abundance: -
d_gene: -
j_gene: TRBJ2-1
CDR3aa: CSVQGRAHNEQFF
CDR3nt: TGCAGCGTTCAGGGCAGGGCCCACAATGAGCAGTTCTTC

v_gene: TRBV6-5
abundance: -
d_gene: -
j_gene: TRBJ1-5
CDR3aa: CASTWSGFSNQPQHF
CDR3nt: TGTGCCAGCACCTGGAGTGGCTTCTCTAATCAGCCCCAGCATTTT

v_gene: TRBV5-6
abundance: -
d_gene: TRBD2
j_gene: TRBJ2-2
CDR3aa: CASSLGLAGNTGELFF
CDR3nt: TGTGCCAGCAGCTTGGGACTAGCGGGGAACACCGGGGAGCTGTTTTTT

v_gene: TRBV13
abundance: -
d_gene: -
j_gene: TRBJ2-2
CDR3aa: CASSLEVHTGELFF
CDR3nt: TGTGCCAGCAGCTTAGAAGTCCACACCGGGGAGCTGTTTTTT

v_gene: TRBV6-5
abundance: -
d_gene: -
j_gene: TRBJ2-2
CDR3aa: CASQQRVAGELFF
CDR3nt: TGTGCCAGCCAACAGAGAGTGGCCGGGGAGCTGTTTTTT

v_gene: TRBV19
abundance: -
d_gene: TRBD1
j_gene: TRBJ1-2
CDR3aa: CASSIALWGDRIHPNYGYTF
CDR3nt: TGTGCCAGTAGTATAGCATTATGGGGGGACAGAATTCATCCTAACTATGGCTACACCTTC

v_gene: TRBV4-1
abundance: -
d_gene: -
j_gene: TRBJ2-5
CDR3aa: CASSQRPGRRETQYF
CDR3nt: TGCGCCAGCAGCCAACGCCCGGGGCGGCGAGAGACCCAGTACTTC

v_gene: TRBV6-6
abundance: -
d_gene: -
j_gene: TRBJ1-6
CDR3aa: CASSYSDSPLHF
CDR3nt: TGTGCCAGCAGTTACAGTGATTCACCCCTCCACTTT

v_gene: TRBV6-5
abundance: -
d_gene: -
j_gene: TRBJ1-3
CDR3aa: CASSYSRDSGNTIYF
CDR3nt: TGTGCCAGCAGTTACTCGAGGGACTCTGGAAACACCATATATTTT

v_gene: TRBV7-8
abundance: -
d_gene: -
j_gene: TRBJ2-1
CDR3aa: CASSFKQVGNEQFF
CDR3nt: TGTGCCAGCAGCTTCAAACAGGTCGGTAATGAGCAGTTCTTC

v_gene: TRBV27
abundance: -
d_gene: -
j_gene: TRBJ1-6
CDR3aa: CASSFGDSPLHF
CDR3nt: TGTGCCAGCAGTTTCGGGGATTCACCCCTCCACTTT

v_gene: TRBV18
abundance: -
d_gene: -
j_gene: TRBJ1-1
CDR3aa: CASSLGRGFAEAFF
CDR3nt: TGTGCCAGCTCACTGGGACGGGGTTTCGCTGAAGCTTTCTTT

v_gene: TRBV6-5
abundance: -
d_gene: TRBD1
j_gene: TRBJ1-6
CDR3aa: CATQTGVGSPLHF
CDR3nt: TGTGCCACCCAGACAGGGGTTGGTTCACCCCTCCACTTT

v_gene: TRBV2
abundance: -
d_gene: -
j_gene: TRBJ1-1
CDR3aa: CASSEAQGWTTEAFF
CDR3nt: TGTGCCAGCAGTGAAGCCCAGGGTTGGACCACTGAAGCTTTCTTT

v_gene: TRBV10-1
abundance: -
d_gene: -
j_gene: TRBJ2-1
CDR3aa: CASSESGDYNEQFF
CDR3nt: TGCGCCAGCAGTGAGTCGGGGGACTACAATGAGCAGTTCTTC

v_gene: TRBV6-5
abundance: once
d_gene: -
j_gene: TRBJ2-3
CDR3aa: CASSSTGALFTDTQYF
CDR3nt: TGTGCCAGCAGTTCAACCGGGGCCCTATTCACAGATACGCAGTATTTT

v_gene: TRBV13
abundance: once
d_gene: -
j_gene: TRBJ2-7
CDR3aa: CASSFGTLTYEQYF
CDR3nt: TGTGCCAGCAGCTTTGGTACGCTTACCTACGAGCAGTACTTC

v_gene: TRBV28
abundance: -
d_gene: -
j_gene: TRBJ1-2
CDR3aa: CASSYRVTRDYGYTF
CDR3nt: TGTGCCAGCAGCTACAGGGTCACCAGGGACTATGGCTACACCTTC

v_gene: TRBV7-2
abundance: -
d_gene: TRBD1
j_gene: TRBJ2-1
CDR3aa: CASRFTGGTFNEQFF
CDR3nt: TGTGCCAGCAGGTTTACAGGGGGCACCTTCAATGAGCAGTTCTTC

v_gene: TRBV30
abundance: once
d_gene: -
j_gene: TRBJ1-1
CDR3aa: CAWSAQGYTEAFF
CDR3nt: TGTGCCTGGAGTGCCCAGGGATACACTGAAGCTTTCTTT

v_gene: TRBV9
abundance: -
d_gene: -
j_gene: TRBJ1-1
CDR3aa: CASSVVMDASTEAFF
CDR3nt: TGTGCCAGCAGCGTAGTAATGGACGCGAGCACTGAAGCTTTCTTT

v_gene: TRBV10-3
abundance: -
d_gene: TRBD1
j_gene: TRBJ2-1
CDR3aa: CAIRTGGSSSYNEQFF
CDR3nt: TGTGCCATCCGGACAGGGGGGTCTAGCTCCTACAATGAGCAGTTCTTC

v_gene: TRBV12-3/TRBV12-4
abundance: -
d_gene: -
j_gene: TRBJ2-3
CDR3aa: CASSLGGTQYF
CDR3nt: TGTGCCAGCAGTTTAGGGGGTACGCAGTATTTT

v_gene: TRBV19
abundance: few
d_gene: -
j_gene: TRBJ2-3
CDR3aa: CATRPTSTDTQYF
CDR3nt: TGTGCCACCCGGCCCACCAGCACAGATACGCAGTATTTT

v_gene: TRBV24-1
abundance: once
d_gene: TRBD1
j_gene: TRBJ2-5
CDR3aa: CATSDPGGETQYF
CDR3nt: TGTGCCACCAGTGATCCAGGGGGAGAGACCCAGTACTTC

v_gene: TRBV18
abundance: -
d_gene: TRBD2
j_gene: TRBJ2-3
CDR3aa: CASSGGGQYTDTQYF
CDR3nt: TGTGCCAGCTCCGGGGGAGGGCAGTACACAGATACGCAGTATTTT

v_gene: TRBV15
abundance: -
d_gene: -
j_gene: TRBJ2-3
CDR3aa: CATQGGRVGKTQYF
CDR3nt: TGTGCCACCCAGGGCGGCAGGGTGGGTAAGACGCAGTATTTT